A single T cell receptor (beta chain) is shown here with its context. Its antigen is unknown. Allogeneic regulatory or mature dendritic cells were co-cultured for roughly five days with CFSE-labeled sorted T cells at 1:10. CD4+ or CD8+ T cells were sorted as naive CD45RA+ or memory CD45RO+. This CDR3 has 18 residues. The germline V gene encodes CDR1 SEHNR and CDR2 FQNEAQ (reference sequence). Germline trimming cut 0 bases from V and 0 bases from J; bases unmatched to any gene: 10. The source of the sample is a study of regulatory dendritic cells for organ transplantation. Whole-study context: Regulatory dendritic cells were monocyte-derived, receiving vitamin D3 on days 0 and 4 and IL-10 on day 4. Study-wide points: Naive CD4+ and CD8+ repertoires were highly diverse; memory CD8+ was most oligoclonal. Alloreactive memory CD8+ T cell pools varied considerably between individuals.

Some clones are missing from TCRdb's copy, which holds only in-frame ones; the method was immunoSEQ multiplex PCR. Of about 20,000 clones listed, around 85% are singletons. The V call is TRBV7-9, the J call TRBJ1-1, with 7 bases identical to TRBD1. Sequenced sample: memory CD4+ T cells from blood cultured with regulatory dendritic cells. This sample's subset: CD45RO+ memory T cells. This receptor was obtained from a human donor in good health. This CDR3 reads CASSLALGGGGLNTEAFF. CDR3 in DNA: TGTGCCAGCAGCTTAGCGCTCGGAGGGGGCGGATTGAACACTGAAGCTTTCTTT.